Listed here are 19 T cell receptor beta chains from one sample, sequenced in a study of molecular identifiers for immune sequencing clone quantification (dated by TCRdb to 2016 to 2019). Receptors were amplified or captured by PCR. Data came from an Illumina MiSeq. In TCRdb, the public reads were trimmed at Q25 with fastp and aligned with MiXCR, with productive beta chains retained. Each entry is one CDR3 protein sequence, shown with its most common DNA and genes. The sample table lists about 36,000 distinct CDR3 sequences, around 18% of them with a count of one. Of the sample, 6.5% to 8% is held by the ten largest clones. The source material was naive CD8+ T cells from blood, with Jurkat cell RNA spiked in. The sample's cell subset or site, from its label and the paper: FACS-sorted CD8+CD4-CCR7+CD45RA+ naive T cells. All receptors come from a human donor in good health. Some libraries in this study had Jurkat cell RNA spiked in.

In its sample, this clonotype was seen many times. This chain connects TRBV4-1 to TRBJ1-1; D not certain. Germline V gene data show CDR1 as MGHRA and CDR2 as YSYEKL. There are 11 residues in the CDR3. V was clipped by 1 base and J by 6 bases, with 3 bases between them. CDR3 DNA sequence: TGCGCCAGCAGCCAAGCTGCTGAAGCTTTCTTT. As protein: CASSQAAEAFF.

In its sample, this clonotype was seen many times. The CDR3 DNA sequence: TGCAGCGTTGGACGCGGGTCCTACAATGAGCAGTTCTTC. It specifies CSVGRGSYNEQFF. The chain carries TRBV29-1 and TRBJ2-1, with D possibly being TRBD2 (5 bases). The CDR3 is 13 amino acids. V dropped 4 bases and J dropped 1 base, with 8 bases sitting between them. CDR1 is SQVTM and CDR2 is ANQGSEA in the germline V gene.

This clonotype occurred many times. V usage is TRBV4-2 and J usage is TRBJ2-3, with D unclear. Trimming took off 0 bases at V and 4 bases at J, with 5 bases between the two ends. The CDR3 has 13 amino acids. Germline CDR1 and CDR2: LGHNA and YNFKEQ. The CDR3 bases are TGTGCCAGCAGCCAAGATCAGCCAGATACGCAGTATTTT. Protein sequence: CASSQDQPDTQYF.

With respect to this clonotype: This clone may be a read error of a much larger clone one base away. The rearrangement joins TRBV7-2 to TRBJ2-2; perhaps TRBD2 as D (6 bases). CDR3 length: 13 amino acids. CDR1 is SGHTA, CDR2 FQGNSA, per germline. V lost 7 bases, J lost 6 bases, and 12 bases lay in between. The CDR3 DNA follows: TGTGCCAGCAACCACGGAGGGGCCGGGGAGCTGTTTTTT. Its translation: CASNHGGAGELFF.

The chain joins TRBV15 to TRBJ2-5; D unclear. The germline CDR1 and CDR2 sequences are LNHNV and YYDKDF (reference sequence). The CDR3 sequence is 14 residues long. With 3 bases removed from V and 2 bases from J, the gap between germline ends came to 10 bases. CDR3 protein: CATSSGVDQETQYF. DNA for the CDR3: TGTGCCACCAGCAGTGGGGTAGATCAAGAGACCCAGTACTTC.

This clonotype was counted between two and nine times. This sequence joins TRBV12-3 or TRBV12-4 and TRBJ2-7, with 10 bases identical to TRBD1. The CDR3 extends over 15 amino acids. Trimming removed 5 bases from V and 3 bases from J; junction bases left unmatched: 7. The CDR3 DNA is TGTGCCAGCAGTCAACCCAGGACAGGGGGCTACGAGCAGTACTTC. Amino acids: CASSQPRTGGYEQYF.

This clonotype was detected many times. The chain combines TRBV7-6 with TRBJ2-1, with 9 bases fitting TRBD2. Germline V gene data show CDR1 as SGHVS and CDR2 as FNYEAQ. V shed 5 bases, J shed 9 bases, and the junction held 8 bases outside the gene matches. The CDR3 has 14 amino acids. CDR3: CASSPEVAGVEQFF. The CDR3 region has the DNA TGTGCCAGCAGCCCCGAGGTAGCGGGAGTTGAGCAGTTCTTC. Full variable domain (rest looked up from reference TRBV7-6 and TRBJ2-1): GAGVSQSPRYKVTKRGQDVALRCDPISGHVSLYWYRQALGQGPEFLTYFNYEAQQDKSGLPNDRFSAERPEGSISTLTIQRTEQRDSAMYRCASSPEVAGVEQFFGPGTRLTVL.

This clonotype was seen at least ten times. The V gene is TRBV7-2, the J gene TRBJ2-7; 16 bases match TRBD2. The CDR3 contains 17 residues. The germline CDR1 and CDR2 sequences are SGHTA and FQGNSA. V dropped 1 base and J dropped 3; count of bases not matched to a gene: 3. CDR3 in amino acids: CASSLEGLAGGSYEQYF. The CDR3 nucleotides read TGTGCCAGCAGCTTAGAGGGACTAGCGGGAGGGAGCTACGAGCAGTACTTC.

In its sample, this clonotype was seen many times. The chain uses TRBV14 and TRBJ2-7, with D unclear. Per the germline V gene, CDR1 is SGHDN and CDR2 is FVKESK. Trimming removed 0 bases from V and 5 bases from J, with 11 bases in between. The CDR3 is made up of 14 amino acids. CDR3 region: CASSQDGSIHEQYF. CDR3 nucleotides: TGTGCCAGCAGCCAAGATGGTAGCATACACGAGCAGTACTTC.

In the case of this clonotype: A much more abundant neighbour one base away suggests this may be a read error. This rearrangement joins TRBV7-9 to TRBJ2-1; D gene unclear. Germline lookup yields CDR1 SEHNR and CDR2 FQNEAQ (reference sequence). The CDR3 spans 12 residues. DNA for the CDR3: TGTGCCGGCAGCCGGGCTTCCAATGAGCAGTTCTTC. It specifies CAGSRASNEQFF.

On this clonotype itself: Possible read error: a much larger clone is one base away. The CDR3 does not close with the conserved phenylalanine or tryptophan, likely indicating a read error. The DNA for the CDR3 is TGTGCCAGCAGTACCGACAGGGGGCCCAAAAACATTCAGTACCTC. Translation: CASSTDRGPKNIQYL. The chain couples TRBV28 to TRBJ2-4; 10 positions agree with TRBD1. CDR3 length: 15 residues. V lost 5 bases, J lost 2 bases, and 3 bases stayed unmatched. Germline V lookup: CDR1 MDHEN, CDR2 SYDVKM.

Points on this clonotype: It may be a read error: a sequence one base away is much more abundant. V usage is TRBV12-3 or TRBV12-4 and J usage is TRBJ2-3, with D perhaps matching TRBD2 (7 bases). The CDR3 loop spans 15 amino acids. CDR3 sequence reads: CATLWGGRDTDAQYF. The CDR3 DNA follows: TGTGCCACCCTATGGGGGGGCAGGGACACAGATGCGCAGTATTTT.

This clonotype was detected ten times or more. The chain joins TRBV27 to TRBJ2-7; D is unclear. From germline, CDR1 is MNHEY and CDR2 SMNVEV (reference sequence). With 3 bases removed from V and 4 bases from J, the gap between germline ends came to 4 bases. The CDR3 is made up of 11 amino acids. The CDR3 bases are TGTGCCAGCAGTTTTGCGTACGAGCAGTACTTC. Translation gives CASSFAYEQYF.

This clonotype was counted a few times. The chain employs TRBV20-1 and TRBJ1-1; tentative D call: TRBD1 (5 bases). V was cut by 1 base and J by 1 base, with 7 bases left in between. Germline loops: CDR1 DFQATT, CDR2 SNEGSKA (reference sequence). The CDR3 extends over 13 amino acids. The CDR3: CSARGRANTEAFF. The CDR3 DNA reads as TGCAGTGCTAGAGGCAGGGCGAACACTGAAGCTTTCTTT.

By sample fraction, this clonotype is medium-sized. V usage is TRBV4-3 and J usage is TRBJ1-2; 9 bases line up with TRBD1. Germline CDR1 LGHNA, CDR2 YSLEER. The CDR3 loop spans 15 amino acids. The V gene end was trimmed by 1 base and the J gene end by 7 bases; junction bases not matched to a gene: 7. CDR3 amino acids: CASSQGTGGRGGYTF. The CDR3 DNA follows: TGCGCCAGCAGCCAAGGCACAGGGGGCCGGGGTGGCTACACCTTC.

The chain employs TRBV7-2 and TRBJ2-1; 12 bases fit TRBD2. The CDR3 has 19 residues. The ends lost 5 bases at V and 2 bases at J; junction bases unmatched: 13. The germline V gene encodes CDR1 SGHTA and CDR2 FQGNSA. Here the CDR3 DNA reads TGTGCCAGCAGCGCTGCGCTAGCGGGAGGGCCGGACCCCTACAATGAGCAGTTCTTC. Translated, it gives CASSAALAGGPDPYNEQFF.

There are many counts of this clonotype. V gene TRBV20-1 combines with J gene TRBJ2-1, with 10 bases that match TRBD2. The ends lost 1 base at V and 5 bases at J; junction bases unmatched: 2. Germline CDR1 DFQATT, CDR2 SNEGSKA (reference sequence). This CDR3 comprises 14 residues. Here the CDR3 DNA reads TGCAGTGCTAGAGGTCTAGCGGGGGACAATGAGCAGTTCTTC. Protein: CSARGLAGDNEQFF.

This clonotype has ten or more counts. The gene calls are TRBV10-3 and TRBJ2-5, with D tentatively TRBD2 (5 bases). CDR1 and CDR2 (germline): ENHRY, SYGVKD. There are 15 residues in the CDR3. Trimming stripped 3 bases from V and 5 bases from J, with 16 bases between. The CDR3 DNA reads as TGTGCCATCAGTGATCCGGACTTCGGAAGGGAGACCCAGTACTTC. Protein: CAISDPDFGRETQYF.

This clonotype has ten or more counts. The chain links TRBV9 to TRBJ2-2; perhaps TRBD2 as D (5 bases). Trimming pared 0 bases from V and 8 bases from J, leaving 5 bases between. CDR3 size: 12 residues. CDR1 SGDLS and CDR2 YYNGEE come from the germline V gene. The CDR3 nucleotides read TGTGCCAGCAGCGTAGCGGGAGGGGAGCTGTTTTTT. This translates into CASSVAGGELFF.